These T cell receptor beta chains were read from a single sample in a study of early T cells in non-severe SARS-CoV-2 infection. TCRdb re-derived calls from the 5' RACE reads in MiXCR, one entry per CDR3 protein. This table holds roughly 97,000 distinct CDR3 sequences, approximately 10% found once. Sequences were derived from whole blood, sampled at baseline. The receptors come from an adult who was a healthcare worker with PCR-confirmed SARS-CoV-2 infection or an uninfected control (not recorded which). CDR3s include the opening cysteine and the closing phenylalanine or tryptophan. D genes are given only for firm matches. Some rows mark clone size as missing; the rest say once, few, many or name a class of expanded clone.

size: many
D: TRBD2
J: TRBJ2-7
V: TRBV29-1
DNA: TGCAGCGTGGTCGCCGGGGGGTCCTACGAGCAGTACTTC
CDR3: CSVVAGGSYEQYF

size: few
D: NA
J: TRBJ2-7
V: TRBV7-9
DNA: TGTGCCAGCAGCGGAACGGGATTCGATAGGTACGAGCAGTACTTC
CDR3: CASSGTGFDRYEQYF

size: many
D: TRBD1
J: TRBJ2-3
V: TRBV11-2
DNA: TGTGCCAGCAGCCTCGGAGGACAGGGGGCGTTGGATACGCAGTATTTT
CDR3: CASSLGGQGALDTQYF

size: NA
D: NA
J: TRBJ1-1
V: TRBV7-9
DNA: TGTGCCAGCAGCCTTCTCGTACGGACAGTTGAAGCTTTCTTT
CDR3: CASSLLVRTVEAFF

size: many
D: TRBD2
J: TRBJ2-2
V: TRBV25-1
DNA: TGTGCCAGCAGCGGGGGGGCCGACACCGGGGAGCTGTTTTTT
CDR3: CASSGGADTGELFF

size: few
D: NA
J: TRBJ2-6
V: TRBV19
DNA: TGTGCCAGTAGTATAGAGGCAGGGTACGGGGCCAACGTCCTGACTTTC
CDR3: CASSIEAGYGANVLTF

size: many
D: NA
J: TRBJ2-2
V: TRBV6-5
DNA: TGTGCCAGCAGTCCAGACAGGACCCAGGTCACCGGGGAGCTGTTTTTT
CDR3: CASSPDRTQVTGELFF

size: few
D: NA
J: TRBJ2-2
V: TRBV20-1
DNA: TGCAGTGCTAGAAGGGCGGGACTGGACACCGGGGAGCTGTTTTTT
CDR3: CSARRAGLDTGELFF

size: many
D: NA
J: TRBJ2-3
V: TRBV4-2
DNA: TGTGCCAGCAGCCTTGCGGACACAGATACGCAGTATTTT
CDR3: CASSLADTDTQYF

size: NA
D: NA
J: TRBJ2-1
V: TRBV7-2
DNA: TGTGCCAGCAGCGGGGGACTTCAGATGCCGGGCAATGAGCAGTTCTTC
CDR3: CASSGGLQMPGNEQFF

size: few
D: NA
J: TRBJ1-1
V: TRBV7-9
DNA: TGTGCCAGCAGCTTAGTGTTAGGGGTCGCTGAAGCTTTCTTT
CDR3: CASSLVLGVAEAFF

size: few
D: TRBD1
J: TRBJ2-7
V: TRBV20-1
DNA: TGCAGTGCTCGGATCCGGGACAGGGCACGCCAAAGCTCCTACGAGCAGTACTTC
CDR3: CSARIRDRARQSSYEQYF

size: many
D: NA
J: TRBJ1-6
V: TRBV9
DNA: TGTGCCAGCAGCGTAGGGGAATCACCCCTCCACTTT
CDR3: CASSVGESPLHF

size: few
D: TRBD2
J: TRBJ2-2
V: TRBV12-3/TRBV12-4
DNA: TGTGCCAGCACCCCCCTGGCGGGAGAGAACACCGGGGAGCTGTTTTTT
CDR3: CASTPLAGENTGELFF

size: few
D: TRBD1
J: TRBJ2-5
V: TRBV11-3
DNA: TGTGCCAGCAGCCCACGGACGGGACAGACAAGCCAAGAGACCCAGTACTTC
CDR3: CASSPRTGQTSQETQYF

size: NA
D: TRBD2
J: TRBJ2-1
V: TRBV3-1
DNA: TGTGCCAGCAGCTATGACCAGGGCGGGAGGGAGCAGTTCTTC
CDR3: CASSYDQGGREQFF

size: few
D: NA
J: TRBJ2-3
V: TRBV11-2
DNA: TGTGCCAGCAGCTCGAGGGCTTCTCGAGGGTCAGATACGCAGTATTTT
CDR3: CASSSRASRGSDTQYF

size: NA
D: NA
J: TRBJ2-1
V: TRBV29-1
DNA: TGCAGCGTTGTGTTGGGGGCACAAAATGAGCAGTTCTTC
CDR3: CSVVLGAQNEQFF

size: many
D: TRBD2
J: TRBJ2-7
V: TRBV29-1
DNA: TGCAGCGTTGGAATTGGGACTAGATTATACGAGCAGTACTTC
CDR3: CSVGIGTRLYEQYF

size: NA
D: NA
J: TRBJ2-7
V: TRBV20-1
DNA: TGCAGTGCTGGAAGACTAGACGGGGTCGGGCAGTACTTC
CDR3: CSAGRLDGVGQYF

size: few
D: NA
J: TRBJ1-1
V: TRBV3-1
DNA: TGTGCCAGCAGCCCCCTTACGGGGTTGGGGACTGAAGCTTTCTTT
CDR3: CASSPLTGLGTEAFF

size: many
D: NA
J: TRBJ2-1
V: TRBV20-1
DNA: TGCAGTGCTAGCCCCCGGGCCGACAATGAGCAGTTCTTC
CDR3: CSASPRADNEQFF

size: NA
D: NA
J: TRBJ1-1
V: TRBV7-6
DNA: TGTGCCAGCAGCTTAGCCGGGGGGAGCACTGAAGCTTTCTTT
CDR3: CASSLAGGSTEAFF

size: few
D: NA
J: TRBJ2-3
V: TRBV10-3
DNA: TGTGCCATCAGTGATCCTACAGACAGCCGCACAGATACGCAGTATTTT
CDR3: CAISDPTDSRTDTQYF

size: NA
D: NA
J: TRBJ2-2
V: TRBV9
DNA: TGTGCCAGCAACGAGCTCAACACCGGGGAGCTGTTTTTT
CDR3: CASNELNTGELFF

size: many
D: NA
J: TRBJ2-2
V: TRBV7-2
DNA: TGTGCCAGCAGCTTAATGGGGACACTAAACACCGGGGAGCTGTTTTTT
CDR3: CASSLMGTLNTGELFF

size: few
D: NA
J: TRBJ1-2
V: TRBV7-9
DNA: TGTGCCAGCAGCTTAGGACAGAATCCCAACTATGGCTACACCTTC
CDR3: CASSLGQNPNYGYTF

size: few
D: TRBD2
J: TRBJ2-1
V: TRBV11-2
DNA: TGTGCCAGCACCGTTAGCGGGACGTCCCGCAATGAGCAGTTCTTC
CDR3: CASTVSGTSRNEQFF